The 30 T cell receptor beta chains in this list originate from one sample, sequenced in a study of cytomegalovirus exposure and HLA in healthy donors. 13 Jbeta primers and 60 Vbeta primers were used for the PCR. Sequencing used immunoSEQ multiplex PCR; TCRdb keeps in-frame clones, though not all of them. This table holds more than 95,000 clones, over 75% found once. Sequenced: PBMCs. The origin of the receptors is a woman aged 40 to 49 in good health and CMV-seropositive.

This sequence joins TRBV10-2 and TRBJ2-3; 7 bases align to TRBD2. Germline V gene sequence: CDR1 WSHSY, CDR2 SAAADI. V lost 6 bases, J lost 5 bases, and 8 bases stayed unmatched. The CDR3 contains 14 residues. CDR3 amino acids: CASRIAGELDTQYF. For the CDR3, the DNA is TGCGCCAGCAGAATTGCGGGAGAATTAGATACGCAGTATTTT.

The V gene is TRBV30, the J gene TRBJ2-3; D unresolved. The CDR3 extends over 13 amino acids. Per germline, CDR1 GTSNPN and CDR2 SVGIG (reference sequence). V lost 0 bases to trimming and J lost 3 bases, with 7 bases between them. CDR3 loop: CAWSVKETDTQYF. The CDR3 DNA is TGTGCCTGGAGTGTAAAGGAGACAGATACGCAGTATTTT.

This chain links TRBV23-1 with TRBJ1-1; maybe TRBD1 (6 bases). TRBV23-1 is reported as an ORF; its role is uncertain. The CDR3 covers 13 residues. Trimming shortened V by 4 bases and J by 11 bases, and 17 bases separated the two germline ends. The CDR3 here is CASSRTAQGMAFF. The CDR3 DNA follows: TGCGCCAGCAGTCGAACGGCACAGGGAATGGCTTTCTTT.

The chain joins TRBV5-1 to TRBJ1-1, with a weak D call TRBD1 (5 bases). The germline V gene has CDR1 SGHRS and CDR2 YFSETQ. There are 15 residues in the CDR3. Trimming took off 2 bases at V and 0 bases at J, with 11 bases between the two ends. The CDR3 DNA reads TGCGCCAGCAGCTTCGGGGGTGGGTTGAACACTGAAGCTTTCTTT. The encoded protein is CASSFGGGLNTEAFF.

The chain recombines TRBV19 with TRBJ1-5; D is ambiguous. Germline CDR1 reads LNHDA; CDR2 reads SQIVND (reference sequence). This CDR3 region has 13 residues. The V gene lost 3 bases and the J gene lost 4 bases, with 7 bases spanning the gap. CDR3 nucleotide sequence: TGTGCCAGTAGTATGGGCATTAATCAGCCCCAGCATTTT. It translates to CASSMGINQPQHF.

With regard to this clone: Distinct nucleotide sequences in the sample also encode this CDR3. The J gene is TRBJ1-1, the V gene TRBV2; 7 bases map to TRBD1. The CDR3 loop spans 14 amino acids. From germline, CDR1 is SNHLY and CDR2 FYNNEI. V shed 6 bases and J 2 bases; nucleotides not matched to a gene: 6. The CDR3, as DNA: TGTGCCAGCAGCCGACAGGGTTCCAACACTGAAGCTTTCTTT. Translated: CASSRQGSNTEAFF.

The chain is built from TRBV13 and TRBJ1-1; D ambiguous. CDR3 length equals 12 residues. V lost 3 bases and J 2 bases, leaving 4 bases between the germline ends. Per germline, CDR1 PRHDT and CDR2 FYEKMQ (reference sequence). CDR3 DNA: TGTGCCAGCAGCTTTGTAAACACTGAAGCTTTCTTT. This translates into CASSFVNTEAFF.

The rearrangement joins TRBV4-1 to TRBJ2-3, with 8 bases matching TRBD2. Losses at the gene ends were 0 bases for V and 8 bases for J; bases not matched to a gene: 7. CDR3 length: 15 residues. The germline V gene has CDR1 MGHRA and CDR2 YSYEKL. CDR3 DNA: TGCGCCAGCAGCCAAGATCTTAGACTAGCGTCTACGCAGTATTTT. It specifies CASSQDLRLASTQYF.

The chain uses TRBV10-1 and TRBJ2-5, with 7 bases matching TRBD2. The closer fit of TRBJ2-7 to the DNA end suggests the J call may be wrong. The germline gives CDR1 WNHNN, CDR2 SYGVQD (reference sequence). There are 13 residues in the CDR3. The CDR3 DNA sequence: TGCGCCAGCAGTGCGACTAGCACCCACGAGCAGTACTTC. Residues: CASSATSTHEQYF.

This sequence joins TRBV6-6 and TRBJ1-5; TRBD1 is a possible D gene (6 bases). The CDR3 loop spans 15 amino acids. The germline V gene has CDR1 MNHNY and CDR2 SVGAGI (reference sequence). Trimming left V 5 bases short and J 0 bases short, with 11 bases between. For the CDR3, the DNA is TGTGCCAGCAGTCCACAGGGAACTAGCAATCAGCCCCAGCATTTT. Its protein product is CASSPQGTSNQPQHF.

This chain joins TRBV25-1 and TRBJ2-5, with a possible D match to TRBD1 (5 bases). The J call may be mistaken, given a closer DNA end match to TRBJ2-7. Germline V gene lookup returns CDR1 MGHDK and CDR2 SYGVNS. This CDR3 spans 15 amino acids. In DNA form, the CDR3 reads TGTGCCAGCAGTCCCAGAGACAGTACTACCTACGAGCAGTACTTC. Protein: CASSPRDSTTYEQYF.

This chain joins TRBV18 and TRBJ1-1; D is unresolved. The CDR3 extends over 12 amino acids. The ends were cut back, 1 base at V and 11 bases at J, with 11 bases in the middle. Germline CDR1 reads KGHSH; CDR2 reads LQKENI. CDR3 coding DNA: TGTGCCAGCTCACCACGCGAGACTGGGGCTTTCTTT. Protein product: CASSPRETGAFF.

As DNA, the CDR3 is TGTGCCACCAGCAGAGTTCAGGGAGCCAAAAACATTCAGTACTTC. It translates to CATSRVQGAKNIQYF. V gene TRBV15 combines with J gene TRBJ2-4, with a tentative D call TRBD1 (5 bases). CDR1 and CDR2 from the germline V gene are LNHNV and YYDKDF (reference sequence). With 1 base removed from V and 0 bases from J, the gap between germline ends came to 7 bases. The CDR3 spans 15 residues. The full variable domain, its missing parts supplied by reference TRBV15 and TRBJ2-4, is DAMVIQNPRYQVTQFGKPVTLSCSQTLNHNVMYWYQQKSSQAPKLLFHYYDKDFNNEADTPDNFQSRRPNTSFCFLDIRSPGLGDTAMYLCATSRVQGAKNIQYFGAGTRLSVL.

This chain joins TRBV19 and TRBJ1-2; D gene unclear. From germline, CDR1 is LNHDA and CDR2 SQIVND (reference sequence). The V gene lost 7 bases and the J gene lost 8 bases, with 17 bases spanning the gap. This CDR3 has 13 residues. DNA for the CDR3: TGTGCCAGTATCTCTTACGGGGAAGAGGGCTACACCTTC. Protein sequence: CASISYGEEGYTF.

The chain joins TRBV2 to TRBJ1-5, with 7 bases identical to TRBD1. Germline assignment: CDR1 SNHLY and CDR2 FYNNEI. The junction had 7 bases not matched to a gene; V was cut back by 4 bases and J by 4 bases. This CDR3 region has 15 residues. CDR3 sequence: CASSGTTGSNQPQHF. DNA for the CDR3: TGTGCCAGCAGTGGAACGACAGGGAGTAATCAGCCCCAGCATTTT. Full variable domain (missing parts from reference TRBV2 and TRBJ1-5): EPEVTQTPSHQVTQMGQEVILRCVPISNHLYFYWYRQILGQKVEFLVSFYNNEISEKSEIFDDQFSVERPDGSNFTLKIRSTKLEDSAMYFCASSGTTGSNQPQHFGDGTRLSIL.

The chain recombines TRBV7-9 with TRBJ1-1; no clear D gene. Germline CDR1 SEHNR, CDR2 FQNEAQ (reference sequence). The CDR3 length is 12 residues. Between the trimmed V and J ends, which lost 4 bases and 4 bases, there was a span of 7 bases. For the CDR3, the DNA is TGTGCCAGCAGCTCGCCCGGCACTGAAGCTTTCTTT. Its protein is CASSSPGTEAFF.

This chain links TRBV4-1 with TRBJ2-7; a possible D gene is TRBD2 (6 bases). The ends were cut back, 4 bases at V and 0 bases at J, with 10 bases in the middle. The CDR3 is made up of 14 amino acids. Germline lookup yields CDR1 MGHRA and CDR2 YSYEKL. The CDR3 nucleotides are TGCGCCAGCAGCCGGGACTCATTCTCCTACGAGCAGTACTTC. Its protein is CASSRDSFSYEQYF.

The chain joins TRBV11-3 to TRBJ2-7; 10 nucleotides agree with TRBD2. The V and J ends lost 4 bases and 3 bases, in that order; junction bases with no gene match: 6. Germline assignment: CDR1 SGHNT and CDR2 YENEEA. The CDR3 totals 15 residues. In nucleotides, the CDR3 is TGTGCCAGCAGCTCCGAGAGGACTAGCGGCTACGAGCAGTACTTC. Translated, it gives CASSSERTSGYEQYF.

The rearrangement uses TRBV4-2 and TRBJ2-1; TRBD1 agrees at 7 bases. This CDR3 region has 16 residues. Unmatched junction bases numbered 9, after V lost 2 bases and J lost 5 bases. Per the germline V gene, CDR1 is LGHNA and CDR2 is YNFKEQ. CDR3 region: CASSQNRDSTNNEQFF. The DNA for the CDR3 is TGTGCCAGCAGCCAAAACCGGGACAGCACTAACAATGAGCAGTTCTTC.

In this sample, this clone turned up once. The gene calls are TRBV7-9 and TRBJ2-7; TRBD1 aligns across 10 bases. The J segment lost 3 bases and the V segment lost 4 bases, leaving 3 bases of the junction unmatched. The germline V gene has CDR1 SEHNR and CDR2 FQNEAQ (reference sequence). This CDR3 has 14 amino acids. CDR3 coding DNA: TGTGCCAGCAGCTCCGGGACAGGGGTCTACGAGCAGTACTTC. Translated: CASSSGTGVYEQYF.

The rearrangement joins TRBV18 to TRBJ2-7, with D tentatively TRBD2 (5 bases). The germline V and J ends were trimmed by 3 bases and 3 bases, with 15 bases remaining between them. Germline V gene sequence: CDR1 KGHSH, CDR2 LQKENI. The CDR3 is 15 amino acids. CDR3 residues: CASSPDPPGVYEQYF. In DNA, the CDR3 is TGTGCCAGCTCACCGGACCCCCCCGGGGTCTACGAGCAGTACTTC.

V and J are TRBV5-1 and TRBJ2-5, with D uncertain. Trimming pared 0 bases from V and 3 bases from J, leaving 12 bases between. The CDR3 is 15 amino acids. Per the germline V gene, CDR1 is SGHRS and CDR2 is YFSETQ. The CDR3: CASSLALRREETQYF. The CDR3 bases are TGCGCCAGCAGCTTGGCCCTGAGGAGAGAAGAGACCCAGTACTTC. Drawing the rest from reference TRBV5-1 and TRBJ2-5, the complete variable domain is KAGVTQTPRYLIKTRGQQVTLSCSPISGHRSVSWYQQTPGQGLQFLFEYFSETQRNKGNFPGRFSGRQFSNSRSEMNVSTLELGDSALYLCASSLALRREETQYFGPGTRLLVL.

J is TRBJ1-1 and V is TRBV10-2, with D unclear. This CDR3 has 11 residues. V lost 10 bases to trimming and J lost 3 bases, with 9 bases between them. From germline, CDR1 is WSHSY and CDR2 SAAADI. Here the CDR3 DNA reads TGCGCCACCGTCGAGGACACTGAAGCTTTCTTT. It encodes CATVEDTEAFF.

The chain has TRBV27 and TRBJ1-3, with TRBD1 matching over 10 bases. The trim removed 4 bases at V and 4 bases at J, leaving 7 bases unmatched. Germline V lookup: CDR1 MNHEY, CDR2 SMNVEV (reference sequence). This CDR3 region has 16 residues. The CDR3, as DNA: TGTGCCAGCAGTTCGACAGGGGGCGGCAGGGGAAACACCATATATTTT. This codes for CASSSTGGGRGNTIYF.

The chain links TRBV6-5 to TRBJ1-2; D not resolved. CDR1 MNHEY and CDR2 SVGAGI come from the germline V gene. This CDR3 has 13 amino acids. V lost 7 bases and J lost 1, with 10 bases in between. In nucleotides, the CDR3 is TGTGCCAGCAATCCCGTAAATAACTATGGCTACACCTTC. Translated, it gives CASNPVNNYGYTF.

This chain links TRBV30 with TRBJ2-2; 11 bases agree with TRBD2. V trimming: 6 bases; J trimming: 6 bases; junction bases outside the gene matches: 6. The CDR3 is 14 residues long. Germline lookup yields CDR1 GTSNPN and CDR2 SVGIG (reference sequence). For the CDR3, the DNA is TGTGCCTGTTATAGCGGGAGGGCACCCGGGGAGCTGTTTTTT. It specifies CACYSGRAPGELFF.

This clone was found once. The V gene is TRBV28, the J gene TRBJ1-1; no clear D gene. Trimming took off 7 bases at V and 4 bases at J, with 19 bases between the two ends. The CDR3 loop spans 15 amino acids. CDR1 is MDHEN and CDR2 is SYDVKM in the germline V gene. This CDR3 is CASNTPLLRGTEAFF. CDR3 in DNA: TGTGCCAGCAATACGCCCTTACTTAGAGGCACTGAAGCTTTCTTT.

V and J are TRBV10-3 and TRBJ1-1, with D perhaps matching TRBD1 (5 bases). The CDR3 extends over 15 amino acids. Trimming took 2 bases from V and 1 from J, leaving 11 bases between them. The V gene's germline CDR1 is ENHRY and CDR2 SYGVKD. Written as DNA, the CDR3 is TGTGCCATCAGTGAGAGGGGCCTAAGGAACACTGAAGCTTTCTTT. It codes for CAISERGLRNTEAFF.

This chain joins TRBV28 and TRBJ2-6, with D perhaps TRBD2 (6 bases). The CDR3 contains 15 residues. In germline, CDR1 is MDHEN, CDR2 SYDVKM. Trimming took 6 bases from V and 2 from J, leaving 11 bases between them. CDR3 DNA: TGTGCCAGCAGCCCGCCGGGGGCTGGGGCCAACGTCCTGACTTTC. It encodes CASSPPGAGANVLTF.

J is TRBJ2-1 and V is TRBV6-1; D uncertain. There are 13 residues in the CDR3. Trimming shortened V by 6 bases and J by 10 bases, and 16 bases separated the two germline ends. Per the germline V gene, CDR1 is MNHNS and CDR2 is SASEGT. The CDR3 is CASREPRLQEQFF. The CDR3 nucleotides read TGTGCCAGCAGGGAACCTCGCCTACAGGAGCAGTTCTTC.